The 17 T cell receptor beta chains below come from one sample, sequenced in a study of cytomegalovirus exposure and HLA in healthy donors. PCR was performed using 60 Vbeta and 13 Jbeta primers. Here immunoSEQ multiplex PCR was the method, and the copy in TCRdb shows in-frame clones only, minus some. The repertoire holds almost 200,000 clones, with roughly 83% as singletons. The sample consisted of PBMCs. The receptor source for this set is a male donor in good health and CMV-seropositive.

On this clone: The junction does not match germline at one end; this may be a read error. DNA for the CDR3: TGTGCTAGCAGTCGGCGCCCAAAAGGACTAGCGGGAAGAGATACGCAGTATTTT. This sequence encodes CASSRRPKGLAGRDTQYF. This rearrangement joins TRBV7-7 to TRBJ2-3, with 12 bases fitting TRBD2. CDR1 and CDR2 (germline): SSHAT, FNYEAQ (reference sequence). The CDR3 is 18 amino acids.

This chain uses TRBV11-2 with TRBJ1-1, with D possibly matching TRBD1 (6 bases). The V gene's germline CDR1 is SGHAT and CDR2 FQNNGV. The CDR3 contains 14 residues. Trimming shortened V by 1 base and J by 4 bases, and 10 bases separated the two germline ends. The CDR3 here is CASSLATGATEAFF. The CDR3 nucleotides read TGTGCCAGCAGCTTAGCGACAGGAGCCACTGAAGCTTTCTTT.

The chain uses TRBV9 and TRBJ2-2, with 12 bases matching TRBD2. Germline CDR1 SGDLS, CDR2 YYNGEE. The CDR3 consists of 18 residues. The V and J ends lost 1 base and 1 base, in that order; junction bases with no gene match: 5. CDR3 in DNA: TGTGCCAGCAGCGTAATGGGACTAGCGGGCCAGAACACCGGGGAGCTGTTTTTT. It codes for CASSVMGLAGQNTGELFF.

This sequence joins TRBV19 and TRBJ1-6; 9 nucleotides line up with TRBD1. CDR1 is LNHDA, CDR2 SQIVND, per germline (reference sequence). CDR3 size: 14 residues. Unmatched junction bases numbered 3, after V lost 4 bases and J lost 8 bases. CDR3 residues: CASSTTGGDSPLHF. CDR3 coding DNA: TGTGCCAGTAGTACGACAGGGGGGGATTCACCCCTCCACTTT. The full variable domain, rest sourced from reference TRBV19 and TRBJ1-6, is DGGITQSPKYLFRKEGQNVTLSCEQNLNHDAMYWYRQDPGQGLRLIYYSQIVNDFQKGDIAEGYSVSREKKESFPLTVTSAQKNPTAFYLCASSTTGGDSPLHFGNGTRLTVT.

The genes are TRBV9 and TRBJ1-1; D is unresolved. Trimming left V 0 bases short and J 0 bases short, with 6 bases between. Germline V gives CDR1 SGDLS, CDR2 YYNGEE. The CDR3 has 14 amino acids. CDR3 sequence: CASSVAEVNTEAFF. CDR3 coding DNA: TGTGCCAGCAGCGTAGCTGAGGTGAACACTGAAGCTTTCTTT.

The chain combines TRBV6-5 with TRBJ1-1; the match to TRBD1 covers 9 bases. CDR1 MNHEY and CDR2 SVGAGI come from the germline V gene. V gave up 6 bases and J gave up 8 bases; unmatched junction bases: 1. The CDR3 has 11 amino acids. For the CDR3, the DNA is TGTGCCAGCAGACAGGGGGCGGAAGCTTTCTTT. It translates to CASRQGAEAFF.

This chain uses TRBV5-8 with TRBJ2-2; TRBD2 aligns across 8 bases. Losses at the gene ends were 4 bases for V and 0 bases for J; bases not matched to a gene: 2. CDR3 length: 15 residues. Germline CDR1 SGHTS, CDR2 YDEGEE. The CDR3 region has the DNA TGTGCCAGCAGCCCGGGGGGGGCGAACACCGGGGAGCTGTTTTTT. Protein: CASSPGGANTGELFF.

The V call is TRBV5-4, the J call TRBJ1-2, with 7 bases identical to TRBD1. Germline V gene sequence: CDR1 SGHNT, CDR2 YYREEE (reference sequence). V lost 1 base to trimming and J lost 6 bases; unmatched junction nucleotides: 3. The CDR3 length is 13 residues. Here the CDR3 reads CASSLIGGNGYTF. The DNA of the CDR3 is TGTGCCAGCAGCTTGATAGGGGGCAATGGCTACACCTTC. Drawing the rest from reference TRBV5-4 and TRBJ1-2, the complete variable domain is ETGVTQSPTHLIKTRGQQVTLRCSSQSGHNTVSWYQQALGQGPQFIFQYYREEENGRGNFPPRFSGLQFPNYSSELNVNALELDDSALYLCASSLIGGNGYTFGSGTRLTVV.

The chain uses TRBV6-5 and TRBJ2-1, with 9 positions matching TRBD2. Germline CDR1 reads MNHEY; CDR2 reads SVGAGI. The CDR3 is 13 residues long. The V segment lost 8 bases and the J segment 15 bases; nucleotides outside the gene matches: 14. The CDR3: CASSREGQFSTFF. CDR3 bases: TGTGCCAGCTCGCGGGAGGGCCAGTTTAGCACGTTCTTC.

This chain connects TRBV7-5 to TRBJ2-7; TRBD2 is the table's D call, not checked against the DNA. TRBV7-5 is shown as a pseudogene. CDR3 length: 12 amino acids. This chain's CDR3 is CARTGRDYEQYF. For the CDR3, the DNA is TGTGCCAGAACGGGGAGGGACTACGAGCAGTACTTC.

The chain is built from TRBV7-7 and TRBJ2-3; tentative D call: TRBD2 (6 bases). CDR1 and CDR2 (germline): SSHAT, FNYEAQ (reference sequence). The CDR3 extends over 16 amino acids. The V gene lost 5 bases and the J gene lost 3 bases, with 18 bases spanning the gap. Here the CDR3 reads CASSQGGDLLTDTQYF. The DNA for the CDR3 is TGTGCCAGCAGCCAGGGCGGGGACCTACTAACAGATACGCAGTATTTT.

CDR3 coding DNA: TGTGCCAGTAGTCTCGGGACAGCCTACGAGCAGTACTTC. It codes for CASSLGTAYEQYF. The chain recombines TRBV19 with TRBJ2-7; 7 bases fit TRBD1. Germline CDR1 is LNHDA and CDR2 is SQIVND (reference sequence). The CDR3 is made up of 13 amino acids. V was clipped by 5 bases and J by 2 bases; unmatched bases: 3.

This chain links TRBV6-1 with TRBJ2-7; 7 bases map to TRBD2. The CDR3 length is 15 residues. With 8 bases clipped from V and 0 bases from J, the junction kept 10 bases outside the gene matches. Germline CDR1 reads MNHNS; CDR2 reads SASEGT. The CDR3 region has the DNA TGTGCCAGCGAACTGGTTAGCGGGCTCTCCTACGAGCAGTACTTC. It yields the protein CASELVSGLSYEQYF.

This clone was found a few times. The chain has TRBV18 and TRBJ2-3; 12 nucleotides align to TRBD2. There are 18 residues in the CDR3. Germline V gene lookup returns CDR1 KGHSH and CDR2 LQKENI. J gave up 1 base and V 2 bases, and 7 bases lay outside the gene matches. The CDR3, as DNA: TGTGCCAGCTCACCAATTTCCCTAGCGGGAGGGGGCACAGATACGCAGTATTTT. It codes for CASSPISLAGGGTDTQYF.

This clone has just one count. This rearrangement joins TRBV7-8 to TRBJ1-1, with a tentative D call TRBD1 (6 bases). The V and J ends lost 3 bases and 6 bases respectively, with 8 bases between them. Per the germline V gene, CDR1 is SGHVS and CDR2 is FQNEAQ. The CDR3 is made up of 12 amino acids. DNA of the CDR3: TGTGCCAGCAGCTTTTCAGGGGCTGAAGCTTTCTTT. It is translated as CASSFSGAEAFF.

The rearrangement uses TRBV7-3 and TRBJ2-5; TRBD2 matches 9 bases. With V trimmed by 5 bases and J by 5 bases, 6 bases remained unmatched. From germline, CDR1 is SGHTA and CDR2 FQGTGA. This CDR3 has 14 residues. The CDR3 sequence is CASSMGLASETQYF. DNA of the CDR3: TGTGCCAGCAGCATGGGACTAGCCTCGGAGACCCAGTACTTC.

This sequence joins TRBV5-4 and TRBJ2-1, with D unresolved. V lost 2 bases and J lost 1, with 7 bases in between. CDR3 length equals 14 residues. Per germline, CDR1 SGHNT and CDR2 YYREEE (reference sequence). The CDR3 reads CASSLSLSYNEQFF. CDR3 nucleotides: TGTGCCAGCAGCTTAAGCCTTTCCTACAATGAGCAGTTCTTC.